Below, 23 T cell receptor beta chains from the same sample are listed, as sequenced in a study of shared clonotypes between healthy human individuals. Sequencing used immunoSEQ multiplex PCR; TCRdb keeps in-frame clones, though not all of them. The data show roughly 700,000 clones, approximately 79% seen once. Sequencing was done on a sample of memory CD4+ T cells sorted from blood. Indicated subset: CD45RA-negative fraction. Receptors originate from a woman aged 30 to 39 in good health.

V is TRBV11-3 and J is TRBJ1-1; D not resolved. This CDR3 has 12 amino acids. Germline V lookup: CDR1 SGHNT, CDR2 YENEEA. V lost 2 bases to trimming and J lost 6 bases, with 7 bases between them. Written as DNA, the CDR3 is TGTGCCAGCAGCTTAACGGGCGCTGAAGCTTTCTTT. This encodes CASSLTGAEAFF.

This sequence joins TRBV5-8 and TRBJ2-1; 14 bases align to TRBD2. This CDR3 has 16 residues. Germline V gene lookup returns CDR1 SGHTS and CDR2 YDEGEE. V was clipped by 3 bases and J by 7 bases; unmatched bases: 6. Written as DNA, the CDR3 is TGTGCCAGCAGCTCGGGACTAGCGGGAGCGTTGAATGAGCAGTTCTTC. Its translation is CASSSGLAGALNEQFF.

On this clone: Different DNA sequences within this sample yield the same CDR3. This sequence joins TRBV30 and TRBJ1-5, with D possibly TRBD1 on 6 matching bases. The V end lost 1 base, the J end lost 7 bases, and 14 bases lay between the germline ends. The CDR3 is 14 amino acids. Germline loops: CDR1 GTSNPN, CDR2 SVGIG (reference sequence). The DNA for the CDR3 is TGTGCCTGGAGTGGGGGACAAGGGGGACAGCCCCAGCATTTT. Protein sequence: CAWSGGQGGQPQHF.

The chain employs TRBV12-5 and TRBJ1-2; D is unresolved. This CDR3 is 14 amino acids long. The V gene lost 4 bases and the J gene lost 1 base, with 10 bases spanning the gap. The germline V gene has CDR1 LGHNT and CDR2 FRNRAP. The CDR3 DNA sequence: TGTGCTAGTGGTTCCTCGTACAATAACTATGGCTACACCTTC. Its protein is CASGSSYNNYGYTF.

V and J are TRBV28 and TRBJ1-2; D is possibly TRBD1 (5 bases). The CDR3 extends over 13 amino acids. The V end lost 2 bases, the J end lost 8 bases, and 12 bases lay between the germline ends. Germline V gene lookup returns CDR1 MDHEN and CDR2 SYDVKM. CDR3 sequence reads: CASSLDSISGYTF. DNA for the CDR3: TGTGCCAGCAGTTTAGACAGTATTAGCGGCTACACCTTC.

This chain uses TRBV18 with TRBJ2-3, with 10 nucleotides matching TRBD2. The ends lost 3 bases at V and 3 bases at J; junction bases unmatched: 9. Looked up from germline, CDR1 is KGHSH and CDR2 is LQKENI. This CDR3 is built from 17 residues. DNA of the CDR3: TGTGCCAGCTCACCTTACAAGTTAGCGGGAGGAACAGATACGCAGTATTTT. This gives the protein CASSPYKLAGGTDTQYF. The whole variable domain, remainder taken from reference TRBV18 and TRBJ2-3, is NAGVMQNPRHLVRRRGQEARLRCSPMKGHSHVYWYRQLPEEGLKFMVYLQKENIIDESGMPKERFSAEFPKEGPSILRIQQVVRGDSAAYFCASSPYKLAGGTDTQYFGPGTRLTVL.

This chain connects TRBV6-5 to TRBJ1-1, with TRBD1 matching 10 bases. V dropped 5 bases and J dropped 3; count of bases not matched to a gene: 3. CDR1 is MNHEY, CDR2 SVGAGI, per germline. The CDR3 runs to 14 residues. CDR3 sequence reads: CASSRDRGDTEAFF. In nucleotides, the CDR3 is TGTGCCAGCAGTAGGGACAGGGGAGACACTGAAGCTTTCTTT.

The rearrangement uses TRBV6-1 and TRBJ1-5, with D possibly matching TRBD1 (5 bases). V was shortened by 8 bases and J by 3 bases, with 14 bases between the two germline ends. The CDR3 is made up of 14 amino acids. In germline, CDR1 is MNHNS, CDR2 SASEGT. DNA for the CDR3: TGTGCCAGCGGGGGGACTCTTGTCAATCAGCCCCAGCATTTT. It translates to CASGGTLVNQPQHF.

The V call is TRBV11-1, the J call TRBJ2-5; tentatively, D is TRBD1 or TRBD2 (5 bases each). The CDR3 extends over 15 amino acids. Germline V gene lookup returns CDR1 SGHAT and CDR2 FQDESV (reference sequence). Trimming cost V 6 bases and J 5 bases, with 19 bases left between them. Written as DNA, the CDR3 is TGTGCCAGCAGTCCGGACACGGGACGCCAGGAGACCCAGTACTTC. Protein sequence: CASSPDTGRQETQYF. The full variable domain, in which reference TRBV11-1 and TRBJ2-5 provide the parts outside the CDR3, is EAEVAQSPRYKITEKSQAVAFWCDPISGHATLYWYRQILGQGPELLVQFQDESVVDDSQLPKDRFSAERLKGVDSTLKIQPAELGDSAMYLCASSPDTGRQETQYFGPGTRLLVL.

This clone turned up a few times. The CDR3 region is CASSPFPSGIRETQYF. The DNA of the CDR3 is TGTGCCAGCAGCCCCTTCCCTAGCGGGATTCGGGAGACCCAGTACTTC. V gene TRBV7-3 combines with J gene TRBJ2-5, with 9 bases aligning to TRBD2. The ends lost 5 bases at V and 5 bases at J; junction bases unmatched: 12. The CDR3 sequence is 16 residues long. CDR1 is SGHTA and CDR2 is FQGTGA in the germline V gene.

CDR3 sequence: CASSLSLDRANEQFF. DNA for the CDR3: TGTGCCAGCAGCCTCTCATTGGACAGGGCGAATGAGCAGTTCTTC. The chain is built from TRBV7-7 and TRBJ2-1; TRBD1 matches 8 bases. CDR3 length: 15 amino acids. V lost 5 bases and J lost 7; bases outside the gene matches: 10. Germline CDR1 and CDR2: SSHAT and FNYEAQ (reference sequence).

The rearrangement uses TRBV5-1 and TRBJ2-5; D remains unclear. With 0 bases removed from V and 5 bases from J, the gap between germline ends came to 8 bases. The germline CDR1 and CDR2 sequences are SGHRS and YFSETQ. The CDR3 is 13 residues long. Here the CDR3 DNA reads TGCGCCAGCAGCTTGGGAGGATGGGAGACCCAGTACTTC. It encodes CASSLGGWETQYF. Together with reference TRBV5-1 and TRBJ2-5, the CDR3 gives the full variable domain: KAGVTQTPRYLIKTRGQQVTLSCSPISGHRSVSWYQQTPGQGLQFLFEYFSETQRNKGNFPGRFSGRQFSNSRSEMNVSTLELGDSALYLCASSLGGWETQYFGPGTRLLVL.

As DNA, the CDR3 is TGTGCCAGCAGGGTGCAGGGGTTTGGGGCCAACGTCCTGACTTTC. It translates to CASRVQGFGANVLTF. V gene TRBV28 combines with J gene TRBJ2-6; D is perhaps TRBD1 (6 bases). Germline V gene data show CDR1 as MDHEN and CDR2 as SYDVKM. The CDR3 is made up of 15 amino acids. Trimming cost V 6 bases and J 3 bases, with 12 bases left between them. Looking up the rest from reference TRBV28 and TRBJ2-6 gives the full variable domain: DVKVTQSSRYLVKRTGEKVFLECVQDMDHENMFWYRQDPGLGLRLIYFSYDVKMKEKGDIPEGYSVSREKKERFSLILESASTNQTSMYLCASRVQGFGANVLTFGAGSRLTVL.

The chain recombines TRBV9 with TRBJ2-1; TRBD1 might be the D (5 bases). The CDR3 loop spans 11 amino acids. V lost 5 bases and J lost 9, with 9 bases in between. The V gene's germline CDR1 is SGDLS and CDR2 YYNGEE. For the CDR3, the DNA is TGTGCCAGCAGAGGGGCAGGTGAGCAGTTCTTC. Its translation: CASRGAGEQFF.

The sample holds one count of this clone. This chain uses TRBV28 with TRBJ1-5, with 7 bases identical to TRBD1. V lost 5 bases, J lost 4 bases, and 5 bases stayed unmatched. From germline, CDR1 is MDHEN and CDR2 SYDVKM. CDR3 length: 14 residues. The CDR3 DNA reads TGTGCCAGCAGTCAGGGACAGACAAATCAGCCCCAGCATTTT. Its translation: CASSQGQTNQPQHF. Looking up the rest from reference TRBV28 and TRBJ1-5 gives the full variable domain: DVKVTQSSRYLVKRTGEKVFLECVQDMDHENMFWYRQDPGLGLRLIYFSYDVKMKEKGDIPEGYSVSREKKERFSLILESASTNQTSMYLCASSQGQTNQPQHFGDGTRLSIL.

About this clone: At one of its ends the junction is not consistent with the germline gene, which may arise from a read error. This chain uses TRBV9 with TRBJ2-5; D may be TRBD2 (9 bases). Germline CDR1 SGDLS, CDR2 YYNGEE. There are 16 residues in the CDR3. CDR3 region: CASNVGSSGTGETQYF. The CDR3, as DNA: TGTGCCAGCAACGTAGGGTCTAGCGGGACAGGTGAGACCCAGTACTTC.

The V gene is TRBV9, the J gene TRBJ2-2; TRBD2 matches 8 bases. CDR3 length: 15 residues. Germline values: CDR1 SGDLS, CDR2 YYNGEE. The V and J ends lost 4 bases and 4 bases, in that order; junction bases with no gene match: 6. The DNA for the CDR3 is TGTGCCAGCAGCCCCCGGCTAGCGGGCACCGGGGAGCTGTTTTTT. Translated, it gives CASSPRLAGTGELFF.

The chain combines TRBV5-1 with TRBJ2-5; D is ambiguous. This CDR3 is built from 14 residues. V was clipped by 1 base and J by 2 bases, with 9 bases between them. Germline assignment: CDR1 SGHRS and CDR2 YFSETQ. CDR3 nucleotides: TGCGCCAGCAGCTTGATCTCGCTGCAAGAGACCCAGTACTTC. Amino acid sequence: CASSLISLQETQYF.

V gene TRBV19 combines with J gene TRBJ1-5; D unresolved. Trimming removed 5 bases from V and 4 bases from J, with 9 bases in between. In germline, CDR1 is LNHDA, CDR2 SQIVND (reference sequence). CDR3 length: 13 residues. CDR3 loop: CASSRGENQPQHF. CDR3 nucleotides: TGTGCCAGTAGTCGTGGAGAGAATCAGCCCCAGCATTTT.

This clone was observed a single time. V and J are TRBV19 and TRBJ2-2; D gene ambiguous. The CDR3 consists of 13 residues. Germline CDR1 is LNHDA and CDR2 is SQIVND (reference sequence). V lost 8 bases and J lost 0, with 7 bases in between. CDR3 nucleotide sequence: TGTGCCAGTTCCCACGCGAACACCGGGGAGCTGTTTTTT. The encoded protein is CASSHANTGELFF.

The rearrangement links TRBV2 to TRBJ2-2; 9 bases match TRBD1. J lost 5 bases, V lost 6 bases, and 7 bases had no gene match. This CDR3 contains 15 residues. The germline V gene has CDR1 SNHLY and CDR2 FYNNEI. CDR3 residues: CASRAVTGGTGELFF. As DNA, the CDR3 is TGTGCCAGCAGGGCGGTGACAGGGGGAACCGGGGAGCTGTTTTTT. The complete variable domain, with remaining parts taken from reference TRBV2 and TRBJ2-2, reads EPEVTQTPSHQVTQMGQEVILRCVPISNHLYFYWYRQILGQKVEFLVSFYNNEISEKSEIFDDQFSVERPDGSNFTLKIRSTKLEDSAMYFCASRAVTGGTGELFFGEGSRLTVL.

This clone was recorded once. The V and J genes are TRBV28 and TRBJ2-5; 7 positions agree with TRBD2. This CDR3 contains 15 residues. CDR1 MDHEN and CDR2 SYDVKM come from the germline V gene. The V gene end was trimmed by 7 bases and the J gene end by 5 bases; junction bases not matched to a gene: 13. CDR3 residues: CASNFGRADSETQYF. In nucleotides, the CDR3 is TGTGCCAGCAACTTTGGGAGGGCCGATTCTGAGACCCAGTACTTC.

This chain uses TRBV15 with TRBJ2-7; D unclear. CDR1 is LNHNV, CDR2 YYDKDF, per germline (reference sequence). V was cut by 0 bases and J by 6 bases, with 12 bases left in between. This CDR3 region has 14 residues. Here the CDR3 DNA reads TGTGCCACCAGCAGAGATCGCGGCATCAGCGAGCAGTACTTC. This gives the protein CATSRDRGISEQYF.